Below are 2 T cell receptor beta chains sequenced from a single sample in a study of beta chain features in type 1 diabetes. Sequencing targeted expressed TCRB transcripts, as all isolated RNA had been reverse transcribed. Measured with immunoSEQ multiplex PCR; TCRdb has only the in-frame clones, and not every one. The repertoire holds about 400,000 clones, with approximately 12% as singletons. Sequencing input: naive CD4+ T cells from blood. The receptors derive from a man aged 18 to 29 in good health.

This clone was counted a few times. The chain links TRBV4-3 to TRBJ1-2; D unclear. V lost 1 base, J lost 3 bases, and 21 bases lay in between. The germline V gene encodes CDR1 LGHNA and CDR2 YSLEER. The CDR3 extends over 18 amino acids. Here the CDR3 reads CASSQGAGGGPRDYGYTF. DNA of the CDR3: TGCGCCAGCAGCCAAGGGGCCGGCGGCGGGCCTCGTGACTATGGCTACACCTTC.

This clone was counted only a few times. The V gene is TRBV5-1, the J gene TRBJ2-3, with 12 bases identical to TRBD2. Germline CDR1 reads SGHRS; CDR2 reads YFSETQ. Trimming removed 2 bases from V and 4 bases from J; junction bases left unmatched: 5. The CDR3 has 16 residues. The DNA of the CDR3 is TGCGCCAGCAGCTTACGACTAGCGGGAGAGGCAGATACGCAGTATTTT. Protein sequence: CASSLRLAGEADTQYF.